A selection of T cell receptor beta chains follows, all from one sample in a study of blood T cell repertoires in COVID-19. The protocol was immunoSEQ multiplex PCR, while the TCRdb copy is restricted to in-frame clones and leaves out a portion. The sample contains about 130,000 clones, around 79% of which appear only once. The sample consisted of peripheral blood. The receptors here all came from an elderly man with acute or convalescent COVID-19. Both conserved end residues are part of each CDR3. Fields, in order: J gene, V gene, clone size, CDR3 protein. The size entry is marked missing in some rows and otherwise reads once, few, many or a size class.

J gene: TRBJ2-1; V gene: TRBV5-1; clone size: .; CDR3 protein: CASSFSFSEQFF
J gene: TRBJ2-6; V gene: TRBV4-1; clone size: .; CDR3 protein: CASSQVAVIWGQKNSGANVLTF
J gene: TRBJ1-5; V gene: TRBV9; clone size: .; CDR3 protein: CASSVSSDQPQHF
J gene: TRBJ1-6; V gene: TRBV6-5; clone size: once; CDR3 protein: CASSYSGQPYNSPLHF
J gene: TRBJ1-1; V gene: TRBV5-6; clone size: once; CDR3 protein: CASSTLGGVITEAFF
J gene: TRBJ1-5; V gene: TRBV2; clone size: .; CDR3 protein: CASRAGTGGNQPQHF
J gene: TRBJ1-3; V gene: TRBV9; clone size: .; CDR3 protein: CASSVSSGNTIYF
J gene: TRBJ2-1; V gene: TRBV5-1; clone size: .; CDR3 protein: CASSLVTEAQFF
J gene: TRBJ2-3; V gene: TRBV20-1; clone size: .; CDR3 protein: CSASPGTGTDTQYF
J gene: TRBJ2-3; V gene: TRBV9; clone size: .; CDR3 protein: CASSALTSGDTQYF
J gene: TRBJ1-1; V gene: TRBV2; clone size: .; CDR3 protein: CASSVDRRYGGTEAFF
J gene: TRBJ1-2; V gene: TRBV29-1; clone size: .; CDR3 protein: CSVTGEGVYGYTF
J gene: TRBJ1-1; V gene: TRBV4-2; clone size: .; CDR3 protein: CASSRPGQGEAFF
J gene: TRBJ2-7; V gene: TRBV5-1; clone size: once; CDR3 protein: CASRRTGGSYEQYF
J gene: TRBJ1-2; V gene: TRBV20-1; clone size: .; CDR3 protein: CSALSSGRATF
J gene: TRBJ2-3; V gene: TRBV5-1; clone size: once; CDR3 protein: CASSPPGQGTDTQYF
J gene: TRBJ2-5; V gene: TRBV21-1; clone size: .; CDR3 protein: CASSKGAGASKETQYF
J gene: TRBJ2-3; V gene: TRBV5-6; clone size: .; CDR3 protein: CASSLRAGGSDTQYF
J gene: TRBJ2-1; V gene: TRBV24-1; clone size: .; CDR3 protein: CALQALDSYNEQFF
J gene: TRBJ2-7; V gene: TRBV21-1; clone size: .; CDR3 protein: CASRLAGTYEQYF
J gene: TRBJ2-3; V gene: TRBV7-9; clone size: .; CDR3 protein: CASTPGLAGGYRASTDTQYF
J gene: TRBJ1-1; V gene: TRBV18; clone size: .; CDR3 protein: CASSPPTGGAFF
J gene: TRBJ2-3; V gene: TRBV7-8; clone size: medium-sized; CDR3 protein: CASTGGDTQYF
J gene: TRBJ1-5; V gene: TRBV6-5; clone size: .; CDR3 protein: CASDQGYQPQHF
J gene: TRBJ2-2; V gene: TRBV30; clone size: few; CDR3 protein: CACPGTSGGAVTGELFF
J gene: TRBJ1-1; V gene: TRBV28; clone size: .; CDR3 protein: CASSPLYRGSNTEAFF
J gene: TRBJ2-3; V gene: TRBV5-1; clone size: .; CDR3 protein: CASSQTSGGDTQYF
J gene: TRBJ2-2; V gene: TRBV14; clone size: .; CDR3 protein: CASSVRGGGELFF
J gene: TRBJ2-7; V gene: TRBV28; clone size: .; CDR3 protein: CASSFSGLYEQYF
J gene: TRBJ2-7; V gene: TRBV5-6; clone size: .; CDR3 protein: CASSTGTALLSYEQYF
J gene: TRBJ2-1; V gene: TRBV2; clone size: few; CDR3 protein: CASSGLAGLEQFF
J gene: TRBJ2-7; V gene: TRBV4-2; clone size: once; CDR3 protein: CASNPGASANYEQYF
J gene: TRBJ2-2; V gene: TRBV3-1/TRBV3-2; clone size: .; CDR3 protein: CASSQRVYGELFF
J gene: TRBJ2-5; V gene: TRBV20-1; clone size: .; CDR3 protein: CSASGTGFEETQYF
J gene: TRBJ2-7; V gene: TRBV5-1; clone size: once; CDR3 protein: CASSEYEQYF
J gene: TRBJ2-3; V gene: TRBV10-3; clone size: few; CDR3 protein: CAISSAGGDTQYF
J gene: TRBJ1-5; V gene: TRBV6-6; clone size: .; CDR3 protein: CASSLGQRVNQPQHF
J gene: TRBJ1-4; V gene: TRBV10-2; clone size: .; CDR3 protein: CASSEGAEKLFF